Each of the 27 T cell receptor beta chains below was sequenced from the same sample in a study of shared clonotypes between healthy human individuals. TCRdb keeps only in-frame clones here, not all; method: immunoSEQ multiplex PCR. Of 180,000 or so clones in the sample, 90% to 95% were seen once. The sequenced sample consisted of naive CD4+ T cells sorted from blood. Subset: CD45RA+ positively selected. All receptors derive from a woman aged 30 to 39 in good health.

The chain joins TRBV5-1 to TRBJ2-7, with a weak D call TRBD2 (6 bases). The CDR3 covers 18 residues. Germline CDR1 SGHRS, CDR2 YFSETQ. The V gene lost 0 bases and the J gene lost 4 bases, with 23 bases spanning the gap. CDR3 nucleotide sequence: TGCGCCAGCAGCTTGGGGTTGTTACGGCCCCGCGGGGAATACGAGCAGTACTTC. Protein sequence: CASSLGLLRPRGEYEQYF.

The chain carries TRBV2 and TRBJ2-2; 8 bases are a match to TRBD1. This CDR3 region has 15 residues. The germline gives CDR1 SNHLY, CDR2 FYNNEI. The ends lost 7 bases at V and 5 bases at J; junction bases unmatched: 9. CDR3 nucleotides: TGTGCCAGCACGGGGCAGGGGGCTCCTACCGGGGAGCTGTTTTTT. Encoded protein: CASTGQGAPTGELFF. Together with reference TRBV2 and TRBJ2-2, the CDR3 gives the full variable domain: EPEVTQTPSHQVTQMGQEVILRCVPISNHLYFYWYRQILGQKVEFLVSFYNNEISEKSEIFDDQFSVERPDGSNFTLKIRSTKLEDSAMYFCASTGQGAPTGELFFGEGSRLTVL.

This clone was seen only once. The genes are TRBV9 and TRBJ2-5, with TRBD1 matching 7 bases. In germline, CDR1 is SGDLS, CDR2 YYNGEE. This CDR3 contains 14 residues. The J segment lost 4 bases and the V segment lost 0 bases, leaving 3 bases of the junction unmatched. The CDR3 region has the DNA TGTGCCAGCAGCGTAGCACAGGGGAGAGAGACCCAGTACTTC. This gives the protein CASSVAQGRETQYF.

The V gene is TRBV18, the J gene TRBJ2-1; no clear D gene. Trimming left V 3 bases short and J 5 bases short, with 8 bases between. The germline V gene encodes CDR1 KGHSH and CDR2 LQKENI. This CDR3 spans 13 amino acids. CDR3 protein: CASSPLTDNEQFF. The CDR3 DNA sequence: TGTGCCAGCTCACCTCTGACGGACAATGAGCAGTTCTTC.

The chain links TRBV27 to TRBJ2-7; 9 bases are a match to TRBD1. This CDR3 has 15 amino acids. Germline values: CDR1 MNHEY, CDR2 SMNVEV (reference sequence). Trimming cost V 5 bases and J 7 bases; bases outside gene matches: 12. This CDR3 reads CASSPSGTGRREQYF. Here the CDR3 DNA reads TGTGCCAGCAGTCCCTCCGGGACAGGGCGTCGTGAGCAGTACTTC.

This clone came up once. V is TRBV28 and J is TRBJ2-3; a weak D match, TRBD2 (6 bases). The CDR3 runs to 14 residues. Germline V gives CDR1 MDHEN, CDR2 SYDVKM. Trimming removed 9 bases from V and 0 bases from J, with 13 bases in between. The CDR3 DNA is TGTGCCAGTTCTCCCGGGACTAGCACAGATACGCAGTATTTT. Translation gives CASSPGTSTDTQYF. The full variable domain, completed using reference TRBV28 and TRBJ2-3, is DVKVTQSSRYLVKRTGEKVFLECVQDMDHENMFWYRQDPGLGLRLIYFSYDVKMKEKGDIPEGYSVSREKKERFSLILESASTNQTSMYLCASSPGTSTDTQYFGPGTRLTVL.

The genes are TRBV20-1 and TRBJ2-1; D ambiguous. CDR1 is DFQATT and CDR2 is SNEGSKA in the germline V gene (reference sequence). The CDR3 runs to 11 residues. V gave up 4 bases and J gave up 8 bases, with 9 bases separating them. In DNA form, the CDR3 reads TGCAGTGCTAAGGCAACCTATGAGCAGTTCTTC. The encoded protein is CSAKATYEQFF.

The genes are TRBV5-4 and TRBJ1-1; a weak D match, TRBD1 (6 bases). Germline loops: CDR1 SGHNT, CDR2 YYREEE (reference sequence). This CDR3 is 13 amino acids long. V was clipped by 4 bases and J by 7 bases, with 14 bases between them. The CDR3 sequence: CASSAGQNHEAFF. The CDR3 nucleotides read TGTGCCAGCAGCGCCGGACAGAACCATGAAGCTTTCTTT.

The V gene is TRBV29-1, the J gene TRBJ1-2; the D is unclear. Trimming took off 3 bases at V and 8 bases at J, with 4 bases between the two ends. The germline gives CDR1 SQVTM, CDR2 ANQGSEA. The CDR3 length is 9 residues. CDR3 nucleotides: TGCAGCGTTGACAACGGCTACACCTTC. It is translated as CSVDNGYTF.

This clone appeared once. V gene TRBV2 combines with J gene TRBJ1-3; TRBD1 might be the D (5 bases). CDR3 length: 16 amino acids. Between the trimmed V and J ends, which lost 1 base and 5 bases, there was a span of 15 bases. Germline CDR1 SNHLY, CDR2 FYNNEI. CDR3 DNA sequence: TGTGCCAGCAGTGAAGAGGGTTCGGGGGTGAGAAACACCATATATTTT. It encodes CASSEEGSGVRNTIYF.

The J gene is TRBJ1-2, the V gene TRBV18, with D tentatively TRBD1 (6 bases). Germline CDR1 is KGHSH and CDR2 is LQKENI. Trimming shortened V by 8 bases and J by 6 bases, and 19 bases separated the two germline ends. This CDR3 spans 14 amino acids. The DNA for the CDR3 is TGTGCCAGCACAACGGAACAGGGAGTGGATGGCTACACCTTC. This sequence encodes CASTTEQGVDGYTF.

As regards this clone: Distinct nucleotide sequences in the sample also encode this CDR3. The chain joins TRBV30 to TRBJ2-5; D call uncertain. The DNA end lines up better with TRBJ2-7; the J call may be wrong. The CDR3 totals 11 residues. The V gene's germline CDR1 is GTSNPN and CDR2 SVGIG (reference sequence). The CDR3 loop reads CAWSGSYEQYF. CDR3 sequence (DNA): TGTGCCTGGAGTGGGAGCTACGAGCAGTACTTC.

The chain couples TRBV7-9 to TRBJ1-2; TRBD1 matches 7 bases. There are 14 residues in the CDR3. Germline lookup yields CDR1 SEHNR and CDR2 FQNEAQ (reference sequence). Trimming removed 0 bases from V and 10 bases from J; junction bases left unmatched: 8. The CDR3 sequence: CASSLAEGGRSYTF. CDR3 coding DNA: TGTGCCAGCAGCTTAGCTGAAGGGGGCCGGTCCTACACCTTC.

The chain uses TRBV5-1 and TRBJ2-7, with D possibly matching TRBD2 (6 bases). Trimming took off 5 bases at V and 0 bases at J, with 15 bases between the two ends. Germline loops: CDR1 SGHRS, CDR2 YFSETQ. CDR3 length equals 15 residues. CDR3 sequence (DNA): TGCGCCAGCAGTTTAGGGACGGGAGACTCCTACGAGCAGTACTTC. Translation gives CASSLGTGDSYEQYF.

The chain joins TRBV11-2 to TRBJ2-7; weak D call: TRBD2 (6 bases). The CDR3 sequence is 17 residues long. The germline V gene has CDR1 SGHAT and CDR2 FQNNGV. The V and J ends lost 1 base and 0 bases respectively, with 16 bases between them. The CDR3 DNA sequence: TGTGCCAGCAGCTTAGTTAGAGGAGGGCTGAGCTCCTACGAGCAGTACTTC. Amino acids: CASSLVRGGLSSYEQYF.

This clone was found once. The gene calls are TRBV5-8 and TRBJ1-5; 7 nucleotides match TRBD1. CDR3 length equals 14 residues. Germline CDR1 reads SGHTS; CDR2 reads YDEGEE. Trimming at V came to 4 bases and at J to 3 bases, leaving 4 bases not matched to a gene. Here the CDR3 DNA reads TGTGCCAGCAGCCGGGGACAGTCCAATCAGCCCCAGCATTTT. Residues: CASSRGQSNQPQHF.

This clone was picked up one time. V and J are TRBV19 and TRBJ1-2; possibly TRBD1 for D (6 bases). V was trimmed by 3 bases and J by 5 bases, leaving 16 bases between them. Germline V gene sequence: CDR1 LNHDA, CDR2 SQIVND (reference sequence). CDR3 length equals 15 residues. CDR3 bases: TGTGCCAGTAGTATCCTGGCACAGGGAAGATATGGCTACACCTTC. As protein: CASSILAQGRYGYTF.

This chain uses TRBV7-2 with TRBJ2-1; D remains ambiguous. Germline CDR1 SGHTA, CDR2 FQGNSA. This CDR3 has 16 residues. Trimming took off 2 bases at V and 3 bases at J, with 14 bases between the two ends. The CDR3 is CASSLFPRPNYNEQFF. DNA of the CDR3: TGTGCCAGCAGCTTATTCCCCCGTCCCAACTACAATGAGCAGTTCTTC.

The genes are TRBV5-1 and TRBJ2-3; the D gene is possibly TRBD2 (5 bases). In germline, CDR1 is SGHRS, CDR2 YFSETQ. The CDR3 loop spans 14 amino acids. Trimming shortened V by 1 base and J by 3 bases, and 9 bases separated the two germline ends. Here the CDR3 reads CASSLTSATDTQYF. The CDR3 DNA reads TGCGCCAGCAGCTTGACTAGTGCGACAGATACGCAGTATTTT.

DNA for the CDR3: TGTGCCAGCAGTTACAGTCACGGCGAGCAGTACTTC. This codes for CASSYSHGEQYF. The V gene is TRBV6-5, the J gene TRBJ2-5; D is undetermined. The end of the DNA aligns better with TRBJ2-7, so the J call may be wrong. The CDR3 consists of 12 residues. Germline loops: CDR1 MNHEY, CDR2 SVGAGI.

The chain couples TRBV11-2 to TRBJ2-5, with 9 bases lining up with TRBD2. Trimming removed 1 base from V and 11 bases from J; junction bases left unmatched: 2. This CDR3 spans 12 amino acids. Germline V gives CDR1 SGHAT, CDR2 FQNNGV. CDR3 loop: CASSLGLAGQYF. In nucleotides, the CDR3 is TGTGCCAGCAGCTTAGGGCTAGCGGGGCAGTACTTC. Variable domain in full (rest from reference TRBV11-2 and TRBJ2-5): EAGVAQSPRYKIIEKRQSVAFWCNPISGHATLYWYQQILGQGPKLLIQFQNNGVVDDSQLPKDRFSAERLKGVDSTLKIQPAKLEDSAVYLCASSLGLAGQYFGPGTRLLVL.

This chain connects TRBV19 to TRBJ1-5; D might be TRBD1 (5 bases). Germline lookup yields CDR1 LNHDA and CDR2 SQIVND (reference sequence). V was pared by 3 bases and J by 4 bases, with 13 bases between. The CDR3 has 15 residues. The CDR3 bases are TGTGCCAGTAGTATTCGGGACGGACTAAATCAGCCCCAGCATTTT. It specifies CASSIRDGLNQPQHF.

CDR3 sequence reads: CASSLQTGPAPQYF. The DNA for the CDR3 is TGTGCCAGCAGTCTCCAGACAGGGCCCGCGCCCCAGTACTTC. This sequence joins TRBV28 and TRBJ2-5, with 7 bases fitting TRBD1. Germline V gene sequence: CDR1 MDHEN, CDR2 SYDVKM. V was clipped by 5 bases and J by 9 bases; unmatched bases: 12. The CDR3 spans 14 residues. Full variable domain (missing parts from reference TRBV28 and TRBJ2-5): DVKVTQSSRYLVKRTGEKVFLECVQDMDHENMFWYRQDPGLGLRLIYFSYDVKMKEKGDIPEGYSVSREKKERFSLILESASTNQTSMYLCASSLQTGPAPQYFGPGTRLLVL.

The V and J genes are TRBV6-1 and TRBJ1-2; 9 nucleotides match TRBD1. Germline V CDR1 and CDR2: MNHNS, SASEGT. CDR3 length: 14 residues. V gave up 7 bases and J gave up 3 bases; unmatched junction bases: 6. The DNA of the CDR3 is TGTGCCAGCACCCCGTGGACAGGGGACTATGGCTACACCTTC. Translating it yields CASTPWTGDYGYTF.

The chain carries TRBV27 and TRBJ2-3; 12 bases align to TRBD2. The V gene's germline CDR1 is MNHEY and CDR2 SMNVEV (reference sequence). Trimming took 5 bases from V and 5 from J; bases not matched to a gene: 8. The CDR3 is made up of 16 amino acids. The CDR3, as DNA: TGTGCCAGCAGTAGCCCAACGGGACTAGCGGGAGATACGCAGTATTTT. Residues: CASSSPTGLAGDTQYF.

Notes on this clone: Other DNA sequences in this specimen translate into the identical CDR3. This sequence joins TRBV28 and TRBJ2-7, with D possibly matching TRBD1 (6 bases). V was pared by 5 bases and J by 2 bases, with 10 bases between. Germline V lookup: CDR1 MDHEN, CDR2 SYDVKM. CDR3 length equals 13 residues. This CDR3 reads CASSLTGPYEQYF. The CDR3, as DNA: TGTGCCAGCAGTCTCACAGGGCCCTACGAGCAGTACTTC.

Here the CDR3 reads CASSLGAGQGLDEQYF. CDR3 coding DNA: TGTGCCAGCAGCTTAGGAGCGGGACAGGGTCTCGACGAGCAGTACTTC. The rearrangement joins TRBV11-2 to TRBJ2-5; 9 bases match TRBD1. TRBJ2-7 explains the end of the DNA better; the J call may be wrong. Germline loops: CDR1 SGHAT, CDR2 FQNNGV. CDR3 length equals 16 residues.